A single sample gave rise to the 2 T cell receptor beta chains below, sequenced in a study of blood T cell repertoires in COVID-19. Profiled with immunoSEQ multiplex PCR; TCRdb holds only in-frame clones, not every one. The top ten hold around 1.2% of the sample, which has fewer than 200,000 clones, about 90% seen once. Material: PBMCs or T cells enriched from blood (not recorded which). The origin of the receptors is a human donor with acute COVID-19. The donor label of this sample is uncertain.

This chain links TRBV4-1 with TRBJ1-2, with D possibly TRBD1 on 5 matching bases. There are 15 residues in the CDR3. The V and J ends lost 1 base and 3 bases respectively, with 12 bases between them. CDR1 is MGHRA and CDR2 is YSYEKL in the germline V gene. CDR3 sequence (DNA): TGCGCCAGCAGCCAAGGGGTCGGAGGGGACTATGGCTACACCTTC. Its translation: CASSQGVGGDYGYTF.

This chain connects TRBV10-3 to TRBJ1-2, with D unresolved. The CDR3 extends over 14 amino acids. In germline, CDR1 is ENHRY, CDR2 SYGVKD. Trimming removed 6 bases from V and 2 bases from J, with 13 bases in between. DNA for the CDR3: TGTGCCATCAGGGAGACAAGCGCAAACTATGGCTACACCTTC. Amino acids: CAIRETSANYGYTF.